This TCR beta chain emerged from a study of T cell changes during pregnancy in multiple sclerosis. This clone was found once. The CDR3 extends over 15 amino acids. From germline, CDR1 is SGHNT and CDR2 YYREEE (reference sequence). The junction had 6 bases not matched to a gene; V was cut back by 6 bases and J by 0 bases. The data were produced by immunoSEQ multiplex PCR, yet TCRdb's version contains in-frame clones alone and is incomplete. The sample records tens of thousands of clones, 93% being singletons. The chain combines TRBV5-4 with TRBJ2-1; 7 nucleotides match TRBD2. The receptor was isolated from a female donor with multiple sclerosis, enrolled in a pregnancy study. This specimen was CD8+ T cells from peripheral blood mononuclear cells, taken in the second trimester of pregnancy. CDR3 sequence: CASTLAASSYNEQFF. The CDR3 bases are TGTGCCAGCACCCTAGCGGCGAGCTCCTACAATGAGCAGTTCTTC.